Here is one TCR beta chain with its context. Its antigen is unknown. The source of the sample is a study of shared clonotypes between healthy human individuals. On the study more broadly: The cohort comprised a couple of women and a few men. Their ages spanned 18 to 49 years. The study's findings and limits: Investigators expected sequencing depth to affect clonotype sharing among donors.

The protocol was immunoSEQ multiplex PCR, while the TCRdb copy is restricted to in-frame clones and leaves out a portion. The top ten hold 9.5% to 15% of the sample, which has fewer than 700,000 clones, around 78% seen once. When samples were unsorted, about 90 million PBMCs were used for genomic DNA. With 4 bases clipped from V and 4 bases from J, the junction kept 10 bases outside the gene matches. This CDR3 contains 17 residues. The germline V gene has CDR1 SGHVS and CDR2 FQNEAQ. The chain is built from TRBV7-8 and TRBJ1-4; 9 nucleotides agree with TRBD1. This receptor was taken from a woman between 40 and 50 years old in good health. Some clones in this sample may be carry-over from other donors' samples. The sequencing input was PBMCs. CDR3 DNA sequence: TGTGCCAGCAGCTCCCCGGGACAGGGAAAATATAATGAAAAACTGTTTTTT. Its translation: CASSSPGQGKYNEKLFF.